Sequencing of this TCR beta chain was carried out in a study of tumor-infiltrating lymphocytes in primary liver carcinoma. Study results and limitations: Only about 8-25% of top clones appeared in all five tumor regions. Tumor-adjacent and tumor-blood pairs displayed less overlap than did pairs of tumor regions.

Extraction of RNA together with DNA used about 18-30 mg of unsorted bulk tissue. In every tumor sample, viable tumor cells made up over 85%. With 400 to 550 ng total RNA as template and a constant-region primer, TCR beta cDNA was made. Libraries covering TCR beta were generated through three nested multiplex PCR rounds (using a slightly modified ARM-PCR). In TCRdb, the multiplex PCR reads were re-called with MiXCR into one record per CDR3 protein. The sample includes 100,000 to 150,000 distinct CDR3 sequences, approximately 64% of them seen just once. As to this clonotype: Its target is not known. A much larger clonotype is one base distant, so this may be a read error.

This TCR came from an older woman with primary liver carcinoma and hepatitis B virus infection. The sample was liver tumor tissue from sampling region 3. Described subset: tumor region T3, left-lateral pole.

CDR3 nucleotides: TGTGGCAGCAGCTTAAGCCGGACAGTCCTCCAAGCGTCCCAGTACTTC. Translated: CGSSLSRTVLQASQYF. The chain is built from TRBV7-8 and TRBJ2-5, with D maybe TRBD1 (6 bases). Per germline, CDR1 SGHVS and CDR2 FQNEAQ. CDR3 length equals 16 residues.